This T cell receptor (beta chain) comes out of a study of T cells after yellow fever vaccination. Study findings and constraints: It was a small share of clonotypes that appeared in both CD4 and CD8 compartments. Subsequent to the booster, the majority of primary-vaccination clones reappeared (about 97% CD4, more than 70% CD8). Abundant clonotypes from the bulk population could get into FACS-sorted repertoires as contaminants.

5'RACE template switching produced TCR cDNA carrying a universal primer site and UMIs. TCRdb reanalysed the 5' RACE reads using MiXCR and keeps one entry per CDR3 protein. Counted here are about 340,000 distinct CDR3 sequences, around 12% occurring once; the ten biggest clones make up around 3%. The CDR3 loop spans 11 amino acids. CDR1 MNHEY and CDR2 SVGAGI come from the germline V gene. V lost 6 bases and J 12 bases, leaving 14 bases between the germline ends. Ten or more counts support this clonotype. Its antigen remains unidentified. This specimen was CD4+ T cells sorted from PBMCs, taken 15 days after the yellow fever booster vaccination. The chain recombines TRBV6-5 with TRBJ1-2, with a possible D match to TRBD1 (6 bases). This TCR came from a man younger than 35 who received the YFV17D yellow fever vaccine. CDR3 protein: CASSGRGEDTF. DNA of the CDR3: TGTGCCAGCAGCGGGAGGGGGGAGGACACCTTC.